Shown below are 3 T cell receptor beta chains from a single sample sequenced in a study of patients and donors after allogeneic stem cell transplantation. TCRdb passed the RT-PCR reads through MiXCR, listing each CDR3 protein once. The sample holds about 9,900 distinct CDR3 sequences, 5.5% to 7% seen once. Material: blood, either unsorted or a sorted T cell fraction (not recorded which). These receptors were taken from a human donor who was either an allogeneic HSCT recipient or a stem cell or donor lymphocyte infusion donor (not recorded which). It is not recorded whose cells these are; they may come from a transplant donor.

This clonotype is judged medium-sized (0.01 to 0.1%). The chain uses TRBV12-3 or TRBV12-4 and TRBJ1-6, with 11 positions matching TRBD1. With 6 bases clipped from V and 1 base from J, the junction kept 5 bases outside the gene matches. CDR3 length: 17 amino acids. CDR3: CASRRTGGASYNSPLHF. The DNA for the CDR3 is TGTGCCAGCAGACGGACAGGGGGCGCGTCCTATAATTCACCCCTCCACTTT.

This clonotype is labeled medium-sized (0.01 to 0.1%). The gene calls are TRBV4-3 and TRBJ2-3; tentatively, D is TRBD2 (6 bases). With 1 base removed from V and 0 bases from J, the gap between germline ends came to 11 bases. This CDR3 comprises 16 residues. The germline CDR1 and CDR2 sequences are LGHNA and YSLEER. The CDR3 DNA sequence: TGCGCCAGCAGCCAAGGGGCGGGATACAGCACAGATACGCAGTATTTT. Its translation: CASSQGAGYSTDTQYF.

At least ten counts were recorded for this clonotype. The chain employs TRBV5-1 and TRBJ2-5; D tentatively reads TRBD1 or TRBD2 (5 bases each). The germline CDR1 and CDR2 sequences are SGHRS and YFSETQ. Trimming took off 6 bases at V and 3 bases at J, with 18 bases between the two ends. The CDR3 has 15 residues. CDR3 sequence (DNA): TGCGCCAGCAACCCCCAGGGCGCAGCGGAAGAGACCCAGTACTTC. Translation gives CASNPQGAAEETQYF.